The following is a T cell receptor beta chain sequence with its context. The clone's antigen remains unknown. Base qualities are not at hand, and no much larger clone is one base apart. This record belongs to a study of spatial heterogeneity in lung cancer (dated by TCRdb to the late 2010s). In the study overall: More beta-chain than alpha-chain transcripts were consistently detected, likely reflecting higher beta-chain transcript abundance. In the raw uncorrected reads, each unique combination of TCR and UMI appeared more than ten times on average. At surgery, both alpha and beta chains were TCR-sequenced in about 200 tumor regions, fewer than 80 matched nontumor lung samples and 56 PBMC samples. TCR repertoire features were related to nonsynonymous mutation counts determined by whole-exome sequencing of tumor tissue. In non-small cell lung cancer, the study made a quantitative comparison of TCR alpha and beta repertoires among multiple tumor regions, matched nontumor lung and blood.

This specimen's time point label, interpreted: sample taken at primary tumor resection. TCR sequencing used whole RNA extracted from tumor and nontumor lung tissue, or from cryopreserved PBMC samples, without cell sorting. The donors were more than 65 patients from the lung TRACERx cohort who had early-stage, untreated non-small cell lung cancer. Only patients with enough RNA available from two or more tumor regions were chosen for TCR sequencing. Library generation was performed with 5' RACE. The instrument was a NextSeq 500. The TCR library protocol attached a unique molecular identifier to each TCR cDNA molecule to allow correction of PCR and sequencing errors. Concerning the study's data processing: TCR identification, UMI-based error correction and CDR3 extraction were performed with Decombinator tools. TCRs above a frequency of 2 per 1,000, corresponding to the top 1% of the tumor frequency distribution, were defined as expanded. Renyi diversity was calculated using the R vegan package after each repertoire was subsampled 100 times to 5,000 TCRs. CDR3 similarity networks were constructed using string-kernel similarity of amino acid triplets, with links drawn between CDR3s whose pairwise similarity was above 0.82. TCRdb reran the public reads through fastp at Q25 and MiXCR, keeping productive beta chains. Rows merge per CDR3 protein into single entries with the most common DNA and genes. These V and J calls rely on TCRdb rather than the paper's analysis. A total of 45,000 to 65,000 distinct CDR3 sequences appear in this sample, roughly 7.5% of them only once. The ten biggest clones cover about 3.1% of the sample.

The research as a whole found: Ubiquitous expanded tumor TCRs were found in blood more often at tumor resection than at routine follow-up. Additional single-cell paired TCR alpha and beta sequencing was considered necessary to confirm, at a functional level, the hypothesis that regional TCRs recognize regional mutations.

The V and J ends are trimmed by 0 bases and 4 bases, leaving 16 bases between them. CDR1 and CDR2 were assigned from the germline V gene as SGHRS and YFSETQ. From its cysteine to its phenylalanine, the CDR3 spans 16 amino acids. Solely the CDR3 DNA is kept, with 48 bases framed from the first base. The rearrangement combines TRBV5-1 with TRBJ1-2, with a weak D call of TRBD1 (5 bases match). The receptor was isolated from a female donor with early-stage non-small cell lung cancer. Sequenced material: PBMCs, taken at surgery. The CDR3 region reads CASSLDVTGLVYGYTF. In nucleotide form, the sequence is TGCGCCAGCAGCTTGGATGTTACAGGCCTCGTCTATGGCTACACCTTC.